Listed below are T cell receptor beta chains from one sample, sequenced in a study of human T cells and chemical hapten exposure. One entry per CDR3 protein, called by TCRdb with MiXCR from the RACE reads. The sample carries approximately 32,000 distinct CDR3 sequences, roughly 12% recorded once. Sequenced material: whole blood, taken in connection with sensitization to the hapten diphenylcyclopropenone (DPC). The source of these receptors is a woman in her thirties or forties with alopecia areata. Some clones in this sample may be carry-over from other donors' samples. CDR3s include the opening cysteine and the closing phenylalanine or tryptophan. D genes are given only for firm matches. A clone size is listed for some rows: how often the clone was seen (once, few, many), or a class if it is expanded.

J gene,V gene,clone size,D gene,CDR3 DNA,CDR3 protein
TRBJ1-5,TRBV2,-,-,TGTGCCAGCAGTGATGACCTCCTCGGCCGGCCCCAGCATTTT,CASSDDLLGRPQHF
TRBJ2-1,TRBV28,-,-,TGTGCCAGCAGCCAAGTCCTCCAGACAGGCAATGAGCAGTTCTTC,CASSQVLQTGNEQFF
TRBJ2-1,TRBV20-1,many,TRBD2,TGCAGTGCTAGAGAGGCCAGCGGGATGGCCCTTATTGAGCAGTTCTTC,CSAREASGMALIEQFF
TRBJ2-1,TRBV29-1,few,-,TGCAGCGCTCTGGACCCGAAGCACCATGAGCAGTTCTTC,CSALDPKHHEQFF
TRBJ1-5,TRBV7-9,medium-sized,-,TGTGCCAGCAGCGGCCGAGGTCGCCAGCCCCAGCATTTT,CASSGRGRQPQHF
TRBJ2-7,TRBV29-1,few,-,TGCAGCGTTGCTCGCGGGACAAGCTCCTACGAGCAGTACTTC,CSVARGTSSYEQYF
TRBJ1-4,TRBV28,-,-,TGTGCCACCACACAGGGTGGGAATGAAAAACTGTTTTTT,CATTQGGNEKLFF
TRBJ1-1,TRBV27,-,-,TGTGCCAGCAGTTTGAGTGCGCCCGGCTCTGAAGCTTTCTTT,CASSLSAPGSEAFF
TRBJ2-6,TRBV7-3,few,-,TGTGCCAGCAGCTTAAAAGCAGCACCCCTGACTTTC,CASSLKAAPLTF
TRBJ2-1,TRBV6-1,many,-,TGTGCCACCCCCCGGGGGGACAGCTCCTACAATGAGCAGTTCTTC,CATPRGDSSYNEQFF
TRBJ2-1,TRBV5-1,many,TRBD2,TGCGCCAGCACCGTAACCGGGACTAAAAGTGAGCAGTTCTTC,CASTVTGTKSEQFF
TRBJ1-1,TRBV12-3/TRBV12-4,many,-,TGTGCCAGCAGTTTAATGGGGAACACTGAAGCTTTCTTT,CASSLMGNTEAFF
TRBJ2-2,TRBV6-6,many,TRBD1,TGTGCCAGCAGTTTCTCCGGGGGACAGGGAAACACCGGGGAGCTGTTTTTT,CASSFSGGQGNTGELFF
TRBJ2-7,TRBV11-2,many,-,TGTGCCAGCAGCTCCACCACTAGGTCCTACGAGCAGTACTTC,CASSSTTRSYEQYF
TRBJ2-1,TRBV20-1,-,TRBD1,TGCAGTGCTAGAGATCAGGGGGCCTTTTATGAGCAGTTCTTC,CSARDQGAFYEQFF
TRBJ2-3,TRBV20-1,many,-,TGCAGTGCTAGAGATCCTCAACTAACCACCACAGATACGCAGTATTTT,CSARDPQLTTTDTQYF
TRBJ2-3,TRBV7-9,many,-,TGTGCCAGCAGCTTACGCCGGAAAGATACGCAGTATTTT,CASSLRRKDTQYF
TRBJ2-1,TRBV20-1,-,TRBD2,TGCAGTGCTACTGGACTAGCGGGAGCTTCCTACAATGAGCAGTTCTTC,CSATGLAGASYNEQFF
TRBJ2-7,TRBV29-1,many,-,TGCAGCGTTCCCAATCGGGACTTACTCTCCTACGAGCAGTACTTC,CSVPNRDLLSYEQYF
TRBJ2-7,TRBV24-1,many,-,TGTGCCACGCTACTTTGGCGGGACAGCGTCTCCTACGAGCAGTACTTC,CATLLWRDSVSYEQYF
TRBJ2-7,TRBV30,many,-,TGTGCCTGGAGTTCGGGTAACGAGCAGTACTTC,CAWSSGNEQYF
TRBJ2-7,TRBV19,few,TRBD1,TGTGCCAGTAGTGTTAACCGGGACAGGCGCCACGAGCAGTACTTC,CASSVNRDRRHEQYF
TRBJ1-2,TRBV20-1,many,-,TGCAGTGCTAGAGATATGGCCGCGGGCTATGGCTACACCTTC,CSARDMAAGYGYTF
TRBJ1-2,TRBV7-9,few,-,TGTGCCAGCAGCCTGACGGACAACTATGGCTACACCTTC,CASSLTDNYGYTF
TRBJ2-3,TRBV5-4,medium-sized,TRBD1,TGTGCCAGCAGCCCGCGAAGGGGGCCCACAGATACGCAGTATTTT,CASSPRRGPTDTQYF
TRBJ1-4,TRBV11-3,-,TRBD1,TGTGCCAGCAGCCCCTTTGCCCAGGGGGCGCGGGGGGTAGGAGAAAAACTGTTTTTT,CASSPFAQGARGVGEKLFF
TRBJ2-7,TRBV20-1,many,TRBD1,TGCAGTGCTAGGCTGGGACAGGGACCCTACGAGCAGTACTTC,CSARLGQGPYEQYF
TRBJ2-1,TRBV6-1,medium-sized,TRBD2,TGTGCCAGCACCACTAGCGGGGCCTACAATGAGCAGTTCTTC,CASTTSGAYNEQFF
TRBJ2-2,TRBV5-1,few,-,TGCGCCAGCAGCACACGATGGGACCGACGAGACACCGGGGAGCTGTTTTTT,CASSTRWDRRDTGELFF
TRBJ1-2,TRBV10-3,many,TRBD1,TGTGCCAGTCAGGGGGCGCATGACAACTATGGCTACACCTTC,CASQGAHDNYGYTF
TRBJ2-3,TRBV9,few,TRBD2,TGTGCCAGCAGCGTTGGACTAGCGGCTTCAGATACGCAGTATTTT,CASSVGLAASDTQYF
TRBJ1-1,TRBV20-1,many,-,TGCAGTGCTAGTTTATTAGCGGACACTGAAGCTTTCTTT,CSASLLADTEAFF
TRBJ2-3,TRBV18,few,-,TGTGCCAGCTCACCGGGGACGGGAGATGACGCAGATACGCAGTATTTT,CASSPGTGDDADTQYF
TRBJ2-1,TRBV12-3/TRBV12-4,few,TRBD2,TGTGCCAGCAGCCCTGGACTAGCTGGCAATGAGCAGTTCTTC,CASSPGLAGNEQFF
TRBJ2-1,TRBV7-9,many,TRBD2,TGTGCCAGCAGCTTTCCGGGAGGGAGTCTGAGGGATGAGCAGTTCTTC,CASSFPGGSLRDEQFF
TRBJ2-1,TRBV29-1,many,TRBD2,TGCAGCGTTGAAGTAAGCGGGGGTGGTGAGCAGTTCTTC,CSVEVSGGGEQFF
TRBJ2-7,TRBV11-2,many,-,TGTGCCAGCAGCTTAGAAGCAGGCGAGCAGTACTTC,CASSLEAGEQYF
TRBJ2-3,TRBV7-2,many,TRBD2,TGTGCCAGCAGCTTAAGAGCGGGGGGCAGCACAGATACGCAGTATTTT,CASSLRAGGSTDTQYF
TRBJ1-5,TRBV18,many,-,TGTGCCAGCTCACCACTGTTTAGGGTGCAGCCCCAGCATTTT,CASSPLFRVQPQHF
TRBJ2-1,TRBV30,many,TRBD2,TGTGCCTGGAGTCCAGCGGGGCGGGAGCAGTTCTTC,CAWSPAGREQFF
TRBJ1-1,TRBV7-9,few,-,TGTGCCAGCAGCCAAGGAGAGGGGGCTGAAGCTTTCTTT,CASSQGEGAEAFF
TRBJ2-7,TRBV3-1,many,-,TGTGCCAGCAGCCAACAGGGATATGTGGGGAACAACTTC,CASSQQGYVGNNF
TRBJ1-5,TRBV5-1,medium-sized,-,TGCGCCAGCAGCCCTGGGACGGATAACCGTAATCAGCCCCAGCATTTT,CASSPGTDNRNQPQHF
TRBJ1-1,TRBV20-1,many,-,TGCAGTGCCCGCGCAGGGGACACTGAAGCTTTCTTT,CSARAGDTEAFF
TRBJ1-3,TRBV28,many,-,TGTGCCAGCACTCCCAGTTTGAGCTCTGGAAACACCATATATTTT,CASTPSLSSGNTIYF
TRBJ2-7,TRBV28,medium-sized,TRBD2,TGTGCCAGCAGTTCGGGGGGAGGGAATACCTACGAGCAGTACTTC,CASSSGGGNTYEQYF
TRBJ2-1,TRBV10-2,many,-,TGCGCCAGCAGCACGGGGCTAGATAGCAATGAGCAGTTCTTC,CASSTGLDSNEQFF
TRBJ2-1,TRBV5-4,many,TRBD2,TGTGCCAGCAGCCCCACTAGCGGGGGCTACTACAATGAGCAGTTCTTC,CASSPTSGGYYNEQFF
TRBJ2-7,TRBV7-9,many,TRBD1,TGTGCCAGCAGTCAGTCCGGGACAGGGCTCGAGCAGTACTTC,CASSQSGTGLEQYF
TRBJ2-3,TRBV15,many,-,TGTGCCACCAGGATGGCGGGGCCACAAGATACGCAGTATTTT,CATRMAGPQDTQYF
TRBJ2-7,TRBV27,-,-,TGTGCCAGCAGTTTAGTGTTAGGAGGGCACGAGCAGTACTTC,CASSLVLGGHEQYF
TRBJ2-3,TRBV10-1,many,-,TGCGCCAGCAGTGAGGAGGGACGCTTCACGGATACGCAGTATTTT,CASSEEGRFTDTQYF
TRBJ1-6,TRBV20-1,medium-sized,-,TGCAGTGCTTATGCAGGGGTTGCATCACCCCTCCACTTT,CSAYAGVASPLHF